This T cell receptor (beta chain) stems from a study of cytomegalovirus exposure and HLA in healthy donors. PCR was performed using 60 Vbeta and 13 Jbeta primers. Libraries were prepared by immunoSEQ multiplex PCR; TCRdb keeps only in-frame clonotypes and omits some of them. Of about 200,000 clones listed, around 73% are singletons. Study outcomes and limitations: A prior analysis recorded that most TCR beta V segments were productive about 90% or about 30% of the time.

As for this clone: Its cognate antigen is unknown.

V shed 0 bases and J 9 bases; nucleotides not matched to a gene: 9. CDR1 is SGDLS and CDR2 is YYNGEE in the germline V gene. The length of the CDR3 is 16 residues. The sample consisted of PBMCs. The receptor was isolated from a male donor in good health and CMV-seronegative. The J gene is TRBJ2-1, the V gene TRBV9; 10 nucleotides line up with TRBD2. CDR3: CASSVGSSGRASEQFF. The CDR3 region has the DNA TGTGCCAGCAGCGTAGGGTCTAGCGGGAGAGCGAGTGAGCAGTTCTTC.